This record covers a single TCR beta chain. This specimen comes from a study of shared clonotypes between healthy human individuals. Several immunoSEQ 96-well plates shared each subset's DNA, each plate a replicate. TCRdb's copy holds only in-frame clones and misses some; the assay was immunoSEQ multiplex PCR. The table records over 1.4 million clones, approximately 96% of them present only once. From germline, CDR1 is LNHDA and CDR2 SQIVND (reference sequence). V lost 5 bases, J lost 8 bases, and 14 bases lay in between. The CDR3 consists of 13 residues. Sequencing was carried out using naive CD4+ T cells sorted from blood. As for subset: CD45RA+ positively selected. The rearrangement uses TRBV19 and TRBJ2-3; D uncertain. This sequence originates from a man younger than 45 in good health. CDR3 amino acids: CASSGAPPTTQYF. The CDR3 DNA is TGTGCCAGTAGTGGAGCCCCCCCAACTACGCAGTATTTT.